A single sample is the source of the 32 T cell receptor beta chains below, sequenced in a study of radiotherapy plus CTLA-4 blockade in lung cancer. TCRdb keeps only in-frame clones here, not all; method: immunoSEQ multiplex PCR. The sample shows about 73,000 clones, around nine tenths of them seen only once. The material sequenced was peripheral blood, taken from a patient treated with radiotherapy plus ipilimumab. These receptor sequences come from a human donor with non-small cell lung cancer that progressed on radiotherapy plus ipilimumab.

The genes are TRBV7-3 and TRBJ2-2; TRBD2 matches 8 bases. Germline assignment: CDR1 SGHTA and CDR2 FQGTGA. The CDR3 spans 16 residues. Trimming removed 4 bases from V and 3 bases from J; junction bases left unmatched: 7. DNA for the CDR3: TGTGCCAGCAGCTCCTATAGCGGGAAAGACACCGGGGAGCTGTTTTTT. Translated: CASSSYSGKDTGELFF.

The chain employs TRBV6-4 and TRBJ2-4; the match to TRBD2 covers 10 bases. After removal of 8 bases from V and 5 bases from J, the junction contained 15 bases not matched to a gene. The germline CDR1 and CDR2 sequences are MRHNA and SNTAGT. CDR3 length: 17 amino acids. The CDR3 loop is CASGQGKVLAGQNIQYF. The CDR3, as DNA: TGTGCCAGCGGACAGGGAAAGGTACTAGCGGGACAAAACATTCAGTACTTC.

The rearrangement joins TRBV5-1 to TRBJ2-2, with 9 bases lining up with TRBD2. Germline CDR1 and CDR2: SGHRS and YFSETQ. J gave up 2 bases and V 4 bases, and 6 bases lay outside the gene matches. The CDR3 has 16 amino acids. CDR3 sequence (DNA): TGCGCCAGCAGCGTAGCGGGAGACCCCAACACCGGGGAGCTGTTTTTT. It yields the protein CASSVAGDPNTGELFF.

The chain couples TRBV27 to TRBJ1-2, with D unresolved. Trimming cost V 1 base and J 6 bases, with 9 bases left between them. Germline V gene sequence: CDR1 MNHEY, CDR2 SMNVEV (reference sequence). The CDR3 totals 13 residues. CDR3 sequence (DNA): TGTGCCAGCAGTTTATGGGGAGGCCATGGCTACACCTTC. This gives the protein CASSLWGGHGYTF.

J is TRBJ1-2 and V is TRBV5-1; TRBD1 matches 8 bases. The CDR3 spans 14 residues. Germline V gene lookup returns CDR1 SGHRS and CDR2 YFSETQ. J gave up 5 bases and V 2 bases, and 5 bases lay outside the gene matches. The chain's CDR3 is CASSLGRTGYGYTF. CDR3 bases: TGCGCCAGCAGCTTAGGACGGACAGGGTATGGCTACACCTTC.

V gene TRBV6-1 combines with J gene TRBJ2-5; 7 positions match TRBD1. V gave up 4 bases and J gave up 5 bases; unmatched junction bases: 13. The V gene's germline CDR1 is MNHNS and CDR2 SASEGT. The CDR3 is 16 amino acids. CDR3 in amino acids: CASSGVQGEEWETQYF. CDR3 coding DNA: TGTGCCAGCAGTGGGGTCCAGGGGGAAGAGTGGGAGACCCAGTACTTC.

This chain links TRBV25-1 with TRBJ2-1; 8 nucleotides agree with TRBD2. The CDR3 is 15 residues long. CDR1 is MGHDK and CDR2 is SYGVNS in the germline V gene. Trimming at V came to 3 bases and at J to 6 bases, leaving 7 bases not matched to a gene. CDR3 in amino acids: CASSEETSVTNEQFF. DNA of the CDR3: TGTGCCAGCAGTGAGGAGACTAGCGTCACCAATGAGCAGTTCTTC.

The rearrangement uses TRBV7-8 and TRBJ2-1; a possible D gene is TRBD1 (6 bases). Trimming took off 4 bases at V and 10 bases at J, with 8 bases between the two ends. The V gene's germline CDR1 is SGHVS and CDR2 FQNEAQ. CDR3 length equals 11 residues. The CDR3 is CASSWDTEQFF. As DNA, the CDR3 is TGTGCCAGCAGCTGGGACACCGAGCAGTTCTTC. Variable domain in full (rest from reference TRBV7-8 and TRBJ2-1): GAGVSQSPRYKVAKRGQDVALRCDPISGHVSLFWYQQALGQGPEFLTYFQNEAQLDKSGLPSDRFFAERPEGSVSTLKIQRTQQEDSAVYLCASSWDTEQFFGPGTRLTVL.

This CDR3 reads CASRGTGSEKLFF. The DNA for the CDR3 is TGCGCCAGCAGGGGGACAGGGAGTGAAAAACTGTTTTTT. The chain links TRBV5-1 to TRBJ1-4; 9 nucleotides align to TRBD1. The CDR3 is 13 residues long. Germline trimming cut 5 bases from V and 7 bases from J; bases unmatched to any gene: 3. CDR1 SGHRS and CDR2 YFSETQ come from the germline V gene. The whole variable domain, remainder taken from reference TRBV5-1 and TRBJ1-4, is KAGVTQTPRYLIKTRGQQVTLSCSPISGHRSVSWYQQTPGQGLQFLFEYFSETQRNKGNFPGRFSGRQFSNSRSEMNVSTLELGDSALYLCASRGTGSEKLFFGSGTQLSVL.

The CDR3 coding sequence is TGTGCCAGCAGCCCTGGACAGGGGAACACTGAAGCTTTCTTT. Its translation is CASSPGQGNTEAFF. This sequence joins TRBV6-6 and TRBJ1-1, with TRBD1 matching 8 bases. Germline CDR1 and CDR2: MNHNY and SVGAGI (reference sequence). The CDR3 has 14 residues. Losses at the gene ends were 6 bases for V and 1 base for J; bases not matched to a gene: 4.

This chain uses TRBV6-1 with TRBJ1-2, with D possibly being TRBD1 (5 bases). This CDR3 is built from 13 residues. The germline CDR1 and CDR2 sequences are MNHNS and SASEGT. Trimming stripped 5 bases from V and 4 bases from J, with 11 bases between. Written as DNA, the CDR3 is TGTGCCAGCAGTTGGGGAGGGACCTATGGCTACACCTTC. Translated: CASSWGGTYGYTF.

With regard to this clone: Germline is not matched at one junction end, which may reflect a read error. V and J are TRBV6-1 and TRBJ1-5; D is unclear. Per germline, CDR1 MNHNS and CDR2 SASEGT. The CDR3 extends over 9 amino acids. Here the CDR3 DNA reads TGTGCCAGCAGTCACGACGCCGCTTTT. Protein: CASSHDAAF.

V gene TRBV28 combines with J gene TRBJ2-5; tentative D call: TRBD1 (5 bases). The DNA end lines up better with TRBJ2-7; the J call may be wrong. Germline V gene data show CDR1 as MDHEN and CDR2 as SYDVKM. The CDR3 is 13 residues long. DNA of the CDR3: TGTGCCAGCAGCCCGGACAACTCCTACGAGCAGTACTTC. Its protein product is CASSPDNSYEQYF.

V is TRBV28 and J is TRBJ2-2; no firm D call. Per germline, CDR1 MDHEN and CDR2 SYDVKM. CDR3 length: 14 amino acids. V was clipped by 4 bases and J by 4 bases, with 10 bases between them. CDR3 sequence reads: CASSSGRTTGELFF. The CDR3 nucleotides are TGTGCCAGCAGTTCCGGACGGACCACCGGGGAGCTGTTTTTT.

This clone was seen only once. The CDR3 nucleotides read TGTGCCAGCAGCGGTTGGGGACTAGCGGGTTCAGATACGCAGTATTTT. This gives the protein CASSGWGLAGSDTQYF. The rearrangement joins TRBV9 to TRBJ2-3, with TRBD2 matching over 12 bases. CDR3 length: 16 amino acids. Trimming at V came to 3 bases and at J to 4 bases, leaving 6 bases not matched to a gene. Per germline, CDR1 SGDLS and CDR2 YYNGEE. The full variable domain, with the rest looked up from reference TRBV9 and TRBJ2-3, is DSGVTQTPKHLITATGQRVTLRCSPRSGDLSVYWYQQSLDQGLQFLIQYYNGEERAKGNILERFSAQQFPDLHSELNLSSLELGDSALYFCASSGWGLAGSDTQYFGPGTRLTVL.

Here the CDR3 reads CASSQPGLTVSGNTIYF. Written as DNA, the CDR3 is TGCGCCAGCAGCCAACCGGGTCTAACCGTCTCTGGAAACACCATATATTTT. The chain links TRBV4-1 to TRBJ1-3; D gene unclear. Trimming took off 2 bases at V and 0 bases at J, with 14 bases between the two ends. Germline CDR1 MGHRA, CDR2 YSYEKL. The CDR3 sequence is 17 residues long.

The chain carries TRBV10-3 and TRBJ2-7; TRBD1 might be the D (6 bases). The CDR3 loop spans 13 amino acids. Germline CDR1 ENHRY, CDR2 SYGVKD. Trimming removed 3 bases from V and 6 bases from J, with 12 bases in between. This CDR3 reads CAISEQGGSEQYV. The CDR3 DNA follows: TGTGCCATCAGTGAACAGGGTGGAAGCGAGCAGTACGTC.

The V call is TRBV27, the J call TRBJ2-1; no definite D call. This CDR3 contains 15 residues. The germline V gene has CDR1 MNHEY and CDR2 SMNVEV (reference sequence). V was cut by 0 bases and J by 5 bases, with 11 bases left in between. CDR3 sequence: CASSLSWGPHNEQFF. CDR3 nucleotides: TGTGCCAGCAGTTTATCATGGGGTCCCCACAATGAGCAGTTCTTC.

The rearrangement uses TRBV5-6 and TRBJ2-5; no definite D call. CDR1 SGHDT and CDR2 YYEEEE come from the germline V gene. The CDR3 totals 12 residues. V lost 0 bases and J 5 bases, leaving 5 bases between the germline ends. CDR3 in amino acids: CASSLAGETQYF. The DNA for the CDR3 is TGTGCCAGCAGCTTGGCTGGGGAGACCCAGTACTTC.

A single count supports this clone. The chain recombines TRBV6-1 with TRBJ1-1; D is ambiguous. Trimming cost V 10 bases and J 0 bases, with 6 bases left between them. This CDR3 is 11 amino acids long. CDR1 is MNHNS, CDR2 SASEGT, per germline. CDR3 bases: TGTGCCACCACTCTGAACACTGAAGCTTTCTTT. Encoded protein: CATTLNTEAFF.

This clone was observed a single time. This chain joins TRBV28 and TRBJ2-1; 7 bases are shared with TRBD2. The CDR3 totals 14 residues. J lost 6 bases, V lost 8 bases, and 10 bases had no gene match. The germline V gene encodes CDR1 MDHEN and CDR2 SYDVKM. The CDR3 DNA is TGTGCCAGCGCCCCCCCACTAGCGCTCAATGAGCAGTTCTTC. This gives the protein CASAPPLALNEQFF.

This chain links TRBV4-1 with TRBJ2-2; 8 nucleotides match TRBD2. V gave up 4 bases and J gave up 0 bases; unmatched junction bases: 4. CDR3 length equals 16 residues. Looked up from germline, CDR1 is MGHRA and CDR2 is YSYEKL. CDR3 in DNA: TGCGCCAGCAGCCGGTGGGGACTAGCGAACACCGGGGAGCTGTTTTTT. Its protein product is CASSRWGLANTGELFF.

This clone was picked up one time. This chain joins TRBV6-1 and TRBJ2-4; D uncertain. Germline lookup yields CDR1 MNHNS and CDR2 SASEGT. V shed 6 bases and J shed 6 bases, with 6 bases lying between them. The CDR3 covers 11 residues. Here the CDR3 DNA reads TGTGCCAGCAGGGCCGTAAACATTCAGTACTTC. Amino acid sequence: CASRAVNIQYF.

This chain joins TRBV4-1 and TRBJ2-7; D not certain. The V end was cut by 0 bases, the J end by 2 bases, with 2 bases between. The CDR3 extends over 12 amino acids. Germline values: CDR1 MGHRA, CDR2 YSYEKL. The CDR3 DNA reads TGCGCCAGCAGCCAAGAGACCTACGAGCAGTACGTC. It translates to CASSQETYEQYV.

The chain uses TRBV6-5 and TRBJ2-4; D tentatively fits TRBD1 or TRBD2 (6 bases each). This CDR3 is 14 amino acids long. CDR1 and CDR2 (germline): MNHEY, SVGAGI. Deletions cut 6 bases from V and 6 bases from J, with 15 bases between. The CDR3 DNA reads TGTGCCAGCAGCGACCCGGGGGCTAGAAACATTCAGTACTTC. Amino acids: CASSDPGARNIQYF.

In this sample, this clone turned up once. The gene calls are TRBV7-6 and TRBJ2-5; 10 bases line up with TRBD2. V was clipped by 6 bases and J by 4 bases; unmatched bases: 5. CDR3 length: 14 residues. Germline V gene lookup returns CDR1 SGHVS and CDR2 FNYEAQ. This CDR3 reads CASSSSGSRETQYF. CDR3 nucleotide sequence: TGTGCCAGCAGTTCTAGCGGGAGTAGAGAGACCCAGTACTTC.

This chain joins TRBV11-2 and TRBJ2-7, with 7 bases matching TRBD2. The V gene end was trimmed by 3 bases and the J gene end by 0 bases; junction bases not matched to a gene: 2. The CDR3 length is 14 residues. Per germline, CDR1 SGHAT and CDR2 FQNNGV. As DNA, the CDR3 is TGTGCCAGCAGCTTTTCTAGCGGCTCCTACGAGCAGTACGTC. Amino acids: CASSFSSGSYEQYV.

The V gene is TRBV18, the J gene TRBJ2-5; TRBD1 matches at 10 bases. The CDR3 is made up of 15 amino acids. The germline gives CDR1 KGHSH, CDR2 LQKENI. J gave up 4 bases and V 2 bases, and 4 bases lay outside the gene matches. The CDR3 coding sequence is TGTGCCAGCTCACCATGGGACAGGGGCTTAGAGACCCAGTACTTC. It encodes CASSPWDRGLETQYF. The full variable domain, in which reference TRBV18 and TRBJ2-5 provide the parts outside the CDR3, is NAGVMQNPRHLVRRRGQEARLRCSPMKGHSHVYWYRQLPEEGLKFMVYLQKENIIDESGMPKERFSAEFPKEGPSILRIQQVVRGDSAAYFCASSPWDRGLETQYFGPGTRLLVL.

The chain links TRBV16 to TRBJ2-3; 7 bases are a match to TRBD2. Trimming took 4 bases from V and 3 from J; bases not matched to a gene: 10. Germline V CDR1 and CDR2: KGHSY, FQNENV. The CDR3 covers 16 residues. CDR3 in DNA: TGTGCCAGCAGCCCGGAGCGGGCGGGAGAAACAGATACGCAGTATTTT. Encoded protein: CASSPERAGETDTQYF.

This chain joins TRBV19 and TRBJ2-5; TRBD1 matches 8 bases. The J segment lost 4 bases and the V segment lost 6 bases, leaving 10 bases of the junction unmatched. Looked up from germline, CDR1 is LNHDA and CDR2 is SQIVND (reference sequence). The CDR3 has 15 residues. The DNA for the CDR3 is TGTGCCAGTAGACTATTAGGACAGGGCGGAGAGACCCAGTACTTC. Translating gives CASRLLGQGGETQYF.

V gene TRBV7-2 combines with J gene TRBJ2-1; 9 nucleotides align to TRBD2. The CDR3 consists of 15 residues. V was pared by 5 bases and J by 0 bases, with 2 bases of the junction left unmatched. Germline assignment: CDR1 SGHTA and CDR2 FQGNSA. CDR3 coding DNA: TGTGCCAGCAGCGTTAGCGGGAGCTCCTACAATGAGCAGTTCTTC. Translated: CASSVSGSSYNEQFF.

This rearrangement joins TRBV6-6 to TRBJ1-2, with D unresolved. There are 12 residues in the CDR3. The V and J ends lost 2 bases and 7 bases respectively, with 8 bases between them. Germline assignment: CDR1 MNHNY and CDR2 SVGAGI (reference sequence). The CDR3 sequence: CASSYNEGGYTF. The CDR3 DNA follows: TGTGCCAGCAGTTACAATGAGGGTGGCTACACCTTC.